This entry features one T cell receptor (beta chain) sequence. Its specificity is unknown. The sample originates from a study of blood T cells in healthy people across ages. Then a second PCR, running roughly 7 to 11 cycles, was carried out with a sample-barcoded 5' primer and a J-beta primer mix. Each cDNA was tagged by a template-switch adaptor containing 12 random nucleotides. Via MiXCR, TCRdb re-called the 5' RACE reads, giving one row per CDR3 protein. This repertoire shows 1.5 million to 2 million distinct CDR3 sequences, less than 50% found once; its top ten account for less than 2.5%. The study, taken as a whole, reports: What prevented conclusive comparison of naive and antigen-experienced cells was that PBMCs were unsorted. Long-lived donors carried more naive CD4+ cells and greater diversity than aged donors.

In terms of origin and age, donors were healthy Caucasian individuals from Russia aged about 6 to 95. Sample: blood. This receptor was obtained from a woman aged 40 to 49 in good health.

The CDR3 DNA is TGTGCCAGCCAGCGGGACAGTCCCAGCACAGATACGCAGTATTTT. Translated: CASQRDSPSTDTQYF. The chain is built from TRBV27 and TRBJ2-3; D may match TRBD1 or TRBD2 (7 bases each). Germline assignment: CDR1 MNHEY and CDR2 SMNVEV (reference sequence). The CDR3 totals 15 residues. The ends were cut back, 8 bases at V and 0 bases at J, with 15 bases in the middle.